Listed below are T cell receptor beta chains from one sample, sequenced in a study of breast tumors, draining lymph nodes, adjacent tissues. From the multiplex PCR reads, TCRdb called clonotypes with MiXCR, one entry per CDR3 protein. The data show over 200,000 distinct CDR3 sequences, with about a third seen just once and more than 1.3% held by the top ten. Sequencing was carried out using axillary lymph node tissue. These receptors were collected from a female donor with breast cancer. Some clones in this sample may be carry-over from other donors' samples. The CDR3 runs from the conserved cysteine through the conserved F or W. D genes are given only for firm matches. Only part of the rows carry a size: once, few, many, or a class if the clone is expanded.

J,D,size,V,CDR3,DNA
TRBJ2-1,TRBD2,NA,TRBV10-3,CATELAGLDEQFF,TGTGCCACTGAACTAGCGGGCCTCGATGAGCAGTTCTTC
TRBJ1-1,NA,NA,TRBV19,CASSDTWGTEAFF,TGTGCCAGTAGTGATACCTGGGGCACTGAAGCTTTCTTT
TRBJ1-5,NA,many,TRBV7-2,CASSSSPNSNQPQHF,TGTGCCAGCAGCTCCTCTCCGAATAGCAATCAGCCCCAGCATTTT
TRBJ1-5,NA,NA,TRBV20-1,CSAPRAGEETQHF,TGCAGTGCCCCACGGGCAGGCGAAGAGACCCAGCATTTT
TRBJ2-3,TRBD2,NA,TRBV25-1,CASSLTSGRADTQYF,TGTGCCAGCAGCTTGACTAGCGGAAGGGCAGATACGCAGTATTTT
TRBJ2-3,TRBD1,NA,TRBV2,CASSEGQGASDTQYF,TGTGCCAGCAGTGAAGGACAGGGGGCATCGGATACGCAGTATTTT
TRBJ1-6,TRBD1,many,TRBV6-1,CARYRDRGPPLHF,TGTGCCAGATACAGAGACAGGGGTCCACCCCTCCACTTT
TRBJ2-7,NA,NA,TRBV6-5,CASSPRDKQYF,TGTGCCAGCAGTCCCCGGGATAAGCAGTACTTC
TRBJ1-2,NA,many,TRBV20-1,CSFGHTYGYTF,TGCAGTTTCGGACACACCTATGGCTACACCTTC
TRBJ1-6,TRBD1,NA,TRBV2,CASSEQGTGSSPLHF,TGTGCCAGCAGTGAACAGGGGACAGGTTCCTCACCCCTCCACTTT
TRBJ2-7,NA,many,TRBV3-1,CASSRGAASYEQYF,TGTGCCAGCAGCCGCGGGGCAGCCTCCTACGAGCAGTACTTC
TRBJ2-7,TRBD2,many,TRBV18,CASSPSGSAYEQYF,TGTGCCAGCTCGCCCAGCGGGAGTGCCTACGAGCAGTACTTC
TRBJ2-7,TRBD1,NA,TRBV20-1,CSAPDRGRGQYF,TGCAGTGCTCCCGACAGGGGGCGCGGGCAGTATTTC
TRBJ2-7,NA,many,TRBV7-3,CASSLTDGGPYEQYF,TGTGCCAGCAGCTTAACAGACGGGGGGCCCTACGAGCAGTACTTC